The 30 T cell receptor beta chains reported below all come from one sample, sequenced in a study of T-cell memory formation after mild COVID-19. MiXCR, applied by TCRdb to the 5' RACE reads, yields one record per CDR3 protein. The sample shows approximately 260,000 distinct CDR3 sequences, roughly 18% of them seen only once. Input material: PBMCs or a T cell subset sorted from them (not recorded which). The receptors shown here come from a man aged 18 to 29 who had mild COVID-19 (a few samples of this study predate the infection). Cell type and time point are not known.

In nucleotides, the CDR3 is TGTGCCAGCAGAGCGGACAGGGCTGGATCACCCCTCCACTTT. It yields the protein CASRADRAGSPLHF. The chain carries TRBV4-2 and TRBJ1-6; 8 bases match TRBD1. The CDR3 length is 14 residues. V dropped 6 bases and J dropped 10; count of bases not matched to a gene: 8. Per germline, CDR1 LGHNA and CDR2 YNFKEQ.

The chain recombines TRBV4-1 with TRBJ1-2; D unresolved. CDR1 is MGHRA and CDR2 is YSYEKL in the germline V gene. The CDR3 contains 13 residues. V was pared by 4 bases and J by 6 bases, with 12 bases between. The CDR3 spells CASSPLPQNGYTF. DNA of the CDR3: TGCGCCAGCAGCCCTCTCCCCCAGAATGGCTACACCTTC.

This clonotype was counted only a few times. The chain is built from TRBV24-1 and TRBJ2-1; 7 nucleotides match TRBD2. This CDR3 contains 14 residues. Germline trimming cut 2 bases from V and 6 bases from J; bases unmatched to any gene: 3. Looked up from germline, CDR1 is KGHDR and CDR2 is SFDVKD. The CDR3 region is CATSDWGGSNEQFF. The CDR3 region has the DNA TGTGCCACCAGTGATTGGGGGGGGAGCAATGAGCAGTTCTTC.

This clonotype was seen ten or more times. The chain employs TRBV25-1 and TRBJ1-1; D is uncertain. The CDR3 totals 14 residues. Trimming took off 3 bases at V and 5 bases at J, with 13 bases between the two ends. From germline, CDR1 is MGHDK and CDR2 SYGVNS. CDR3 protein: CASSDRSEWTEAFF. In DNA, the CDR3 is TGTGCCAGCAGTGATCGCAGCGAATGGACTGAAGCTTTCTTT.

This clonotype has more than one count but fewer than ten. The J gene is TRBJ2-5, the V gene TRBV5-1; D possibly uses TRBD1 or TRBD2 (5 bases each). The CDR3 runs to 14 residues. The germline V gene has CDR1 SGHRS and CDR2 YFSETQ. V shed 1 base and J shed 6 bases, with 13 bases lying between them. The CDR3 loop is CASSLPGAGKTQYF. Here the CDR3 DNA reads TGCGCCAGCAGCTTGCCCGGGGCTGGGAAGACCCAGTACTTC.

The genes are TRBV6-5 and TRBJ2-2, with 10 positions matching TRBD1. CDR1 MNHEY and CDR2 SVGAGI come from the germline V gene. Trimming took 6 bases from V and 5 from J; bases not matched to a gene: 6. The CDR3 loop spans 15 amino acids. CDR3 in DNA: TGTGCCAGCAGAAGGGGACAGGGGACGACCGGGGAGCTGTTTTTT. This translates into CASRRGQGTTGELFF.

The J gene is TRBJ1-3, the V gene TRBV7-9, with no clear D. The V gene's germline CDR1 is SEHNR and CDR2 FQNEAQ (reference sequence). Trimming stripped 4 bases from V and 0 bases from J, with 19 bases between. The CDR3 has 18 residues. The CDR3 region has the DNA TGTGCCAGCAGCTCCCGGGCGAGGGATTTCTACTCTGGAAACACCATATATTTT. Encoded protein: CASSSRARDFYSGNTIYF. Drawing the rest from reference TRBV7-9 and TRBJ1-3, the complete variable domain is DTGVSQNPRHKITKRGQNVTFRCDPISEHNRLYWYRQTLGQGPEFLTYFQNEAQLEKSRLLSDRFSAERPKGSFSTLEIQRTEQGDSAMYLCASSSRARDFYSGNTIYFGEGSWLTVV.

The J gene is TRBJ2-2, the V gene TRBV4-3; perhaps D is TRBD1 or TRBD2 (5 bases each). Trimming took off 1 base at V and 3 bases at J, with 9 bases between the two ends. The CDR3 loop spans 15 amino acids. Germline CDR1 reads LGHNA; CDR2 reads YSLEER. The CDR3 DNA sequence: TGCGCCAGCAGCCAAGGAGGGGCGTACACCGGGGAGCTGTTTTTT. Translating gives CASSQGGAYTGELFF.

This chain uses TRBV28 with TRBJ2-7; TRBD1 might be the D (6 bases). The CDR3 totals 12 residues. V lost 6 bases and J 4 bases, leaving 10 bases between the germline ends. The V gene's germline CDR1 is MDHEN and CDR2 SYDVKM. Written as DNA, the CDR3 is TGTGCCAGCAGGGGGGCTCAATACGAGCAGTACTTC. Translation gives CASRGAQYEQYF.

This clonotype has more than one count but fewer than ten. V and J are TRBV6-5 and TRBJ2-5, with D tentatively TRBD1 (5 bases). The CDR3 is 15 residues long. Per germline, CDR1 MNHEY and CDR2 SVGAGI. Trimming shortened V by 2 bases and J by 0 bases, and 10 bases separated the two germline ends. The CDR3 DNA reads TGTGCCAGCAGTTACAACCAGGGAAACCAAGAGACCCAGTACTTC. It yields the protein CASSYNQGNQETQYF.

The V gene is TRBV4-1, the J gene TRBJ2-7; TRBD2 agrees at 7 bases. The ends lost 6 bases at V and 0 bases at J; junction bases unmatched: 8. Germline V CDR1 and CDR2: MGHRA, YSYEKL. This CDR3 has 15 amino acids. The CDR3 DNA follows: TGCGCCAGCAGTCCAAGCGGGGAGAGCTCCTACGAGCAGTACTTC. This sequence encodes CASSPSGESSYEQYF.

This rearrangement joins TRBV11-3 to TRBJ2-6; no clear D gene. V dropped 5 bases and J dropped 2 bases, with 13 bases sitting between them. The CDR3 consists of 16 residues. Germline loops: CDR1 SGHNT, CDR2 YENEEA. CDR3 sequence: CASSLIWNAGANVLTF. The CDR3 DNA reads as TGTGCCAGCAGCCTCATTTGGAACGCTGGGGCCAACGTCCTGACTTTC.

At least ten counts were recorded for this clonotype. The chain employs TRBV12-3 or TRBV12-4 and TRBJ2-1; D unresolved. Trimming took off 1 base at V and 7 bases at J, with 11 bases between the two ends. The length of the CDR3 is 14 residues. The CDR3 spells CASSLETPGNEQFF. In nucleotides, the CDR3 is TGTGCCAGCAGTTTAGAGACTCCTGGGAATGAGCAGTTCTTC.

CDR3 in DNA: TGCAGTGCTAGTCCCAGGGTGCTCTCCTCTGAAGCTTTCTTT. Residues: CSASPRVLSSEAFF. V is TRBV20-1 and J is TRBJ1-1, with a weak D call TRBD1 (5 bases). This CDR3 has 14 residues. The germline V gene encodes CDR1 DFQATT and CDR2 SNEGSKA (reference sequence). The V gene lost 3 bases and the J gene lost 6 bases, with 17 bases spanning the gap.

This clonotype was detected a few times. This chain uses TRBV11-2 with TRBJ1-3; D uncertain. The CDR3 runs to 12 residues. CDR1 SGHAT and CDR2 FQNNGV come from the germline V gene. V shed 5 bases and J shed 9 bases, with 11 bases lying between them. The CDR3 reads CASSPLTGTIYF. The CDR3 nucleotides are TGTGCCAGCAGCCCCTTGACGGGCACCATATATTTT. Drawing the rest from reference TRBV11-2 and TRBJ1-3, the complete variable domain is EAGVAQSPRYKIIEKRQSVAFWCNPISGHATLYWYQQILGQGPKLLIQFQNNGVVDDSQLPKDRFSAERLKGVDSTLKIQPAKLEDSAVYLCASSPLTGTIYFGEGSWLTVV.

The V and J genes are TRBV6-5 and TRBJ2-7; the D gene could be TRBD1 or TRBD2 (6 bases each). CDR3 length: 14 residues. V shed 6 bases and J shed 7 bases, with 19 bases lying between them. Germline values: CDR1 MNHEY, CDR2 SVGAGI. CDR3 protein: CASSSYGGQREQYV. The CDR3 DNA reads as TGTGCCAGCAGCTCCTATGGGGGGCAAAGGGAGCAGTACGTC.

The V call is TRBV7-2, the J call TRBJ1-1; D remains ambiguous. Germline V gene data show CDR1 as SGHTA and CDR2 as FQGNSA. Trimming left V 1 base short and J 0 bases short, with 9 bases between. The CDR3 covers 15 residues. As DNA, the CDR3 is TGTGCCAGCAGCTTAGTGAATAGTCTGAACACTGAAGCTTTCTTT. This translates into CASSLVNSLNTEAFF. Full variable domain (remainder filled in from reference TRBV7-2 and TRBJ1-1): GAGVSQSPSNKVTEKGKDVELRCDPISGHTALYWYRQSLGQGLEFLIYFQGNSAPDKSGLPSDRFSAERTGGSVSTLTIQRTQQEDSAVYLCASSLVNSLNTEAFFGQGTRLTVV.

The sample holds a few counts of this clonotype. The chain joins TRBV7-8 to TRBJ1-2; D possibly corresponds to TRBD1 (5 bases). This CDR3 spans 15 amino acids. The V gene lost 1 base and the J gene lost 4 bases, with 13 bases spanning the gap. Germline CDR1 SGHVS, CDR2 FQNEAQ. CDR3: CASSLEQGGSYGYTF. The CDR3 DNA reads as TGTGCCAGCAGCTTAGAGCAGGGTGGTAGCTATGGCTACACCTTC.

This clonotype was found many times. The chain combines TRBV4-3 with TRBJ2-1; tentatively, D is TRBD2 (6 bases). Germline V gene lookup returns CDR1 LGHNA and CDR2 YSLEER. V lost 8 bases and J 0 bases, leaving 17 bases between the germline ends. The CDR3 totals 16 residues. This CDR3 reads CASSFAGGGSYNEQFF. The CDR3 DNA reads TGCGCCAGCTCTTTCGCCGGGGGTGGCTCCTACAATGAGCAGTTCTTC.

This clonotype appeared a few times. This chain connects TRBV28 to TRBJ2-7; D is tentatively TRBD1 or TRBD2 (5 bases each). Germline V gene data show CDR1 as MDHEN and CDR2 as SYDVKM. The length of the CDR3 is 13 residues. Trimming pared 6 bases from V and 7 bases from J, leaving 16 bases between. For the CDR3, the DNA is TGTGCCAGCAGAAAGACAGCTTCGGGGGAGCAGTACGTC. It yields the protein CASRKTASGEQYV.

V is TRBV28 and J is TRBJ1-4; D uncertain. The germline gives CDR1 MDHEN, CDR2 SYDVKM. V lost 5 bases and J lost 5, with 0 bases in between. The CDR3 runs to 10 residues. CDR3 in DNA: TGTGCCAGCAGTAATGAAAAACTGTTTTTT. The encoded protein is CASSNEKLFF. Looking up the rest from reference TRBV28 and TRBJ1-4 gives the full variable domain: DVKVTQSSRYLVKRTGEKVFLECVQDMDHENMFWYRQDPGLGLRLIYFSYDVKMKEKGDIPEGYSVSREKKERFSLILESASTNQTSMYLCASSNEKLFFGSGTQLSVL.

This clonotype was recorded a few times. The CDR3 sequence: CASGYTGTTEAFF. CDR3 coding DNA: TGTGCTAGTGGGTATACAGGGACCACTGAAGCTTTCTTT. V usage is TRBV12-5 and J usage is TRBJ1-1, with D possibly matching TRBD1 (6 bases). Trimming left V 6 bases short and J 4 bases short, with 12 bases between. Germline V gives CDR1 LGHNT, CDR2 FRNRAP. The CDR3 consists of 13 residues.

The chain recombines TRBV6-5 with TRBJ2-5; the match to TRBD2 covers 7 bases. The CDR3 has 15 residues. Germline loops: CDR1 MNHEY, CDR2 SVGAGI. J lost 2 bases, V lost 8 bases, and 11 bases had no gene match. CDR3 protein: CASETLLGGQETQYF. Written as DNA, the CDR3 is TGTGCCAGCGAGACCTTACTCGGGGGGCAAGAGACCCAGTACTTC.

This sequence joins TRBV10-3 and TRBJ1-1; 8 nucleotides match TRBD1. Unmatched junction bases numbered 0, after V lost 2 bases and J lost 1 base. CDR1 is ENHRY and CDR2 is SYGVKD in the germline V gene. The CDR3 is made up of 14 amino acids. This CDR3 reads CAISETGGNTEAFF. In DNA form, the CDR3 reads TGTGCCATCAGTGAGACAGGGGGGAACACTGAAGCTTTCTTT.

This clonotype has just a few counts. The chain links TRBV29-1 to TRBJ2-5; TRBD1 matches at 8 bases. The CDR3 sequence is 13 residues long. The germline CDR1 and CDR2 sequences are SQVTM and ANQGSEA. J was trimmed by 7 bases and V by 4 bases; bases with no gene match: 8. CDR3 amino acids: CSVADQGARTQYF. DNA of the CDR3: TGCAGCGTTGCAGATCAGGGGGCGAGGACCCAGTACTTC.

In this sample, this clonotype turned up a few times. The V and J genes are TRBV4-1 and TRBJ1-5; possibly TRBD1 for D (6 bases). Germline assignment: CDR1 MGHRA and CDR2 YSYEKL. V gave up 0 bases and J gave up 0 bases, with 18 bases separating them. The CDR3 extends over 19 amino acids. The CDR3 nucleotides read TGCGCCAGCAGCCAAGATTCGAGACAGGACACTTATAGCAATCAGCCCCAGCATTTT. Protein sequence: CASSQDSRQDTYSNQPQHF.

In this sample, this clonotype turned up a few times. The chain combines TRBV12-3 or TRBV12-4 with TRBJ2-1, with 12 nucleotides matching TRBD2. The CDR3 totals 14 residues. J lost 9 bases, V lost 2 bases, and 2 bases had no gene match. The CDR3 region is CASSLLLAGGEQFF. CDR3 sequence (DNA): TGTGCCAGCAGTTTACTACTAGCGGGGGGTGAGCAGTTCTTC.

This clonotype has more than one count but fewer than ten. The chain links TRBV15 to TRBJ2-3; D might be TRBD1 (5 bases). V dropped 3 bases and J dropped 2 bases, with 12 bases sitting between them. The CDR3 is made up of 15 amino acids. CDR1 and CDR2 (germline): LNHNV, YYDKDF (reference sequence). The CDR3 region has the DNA TGTGCCACCAGCAGCGAACAGGCCATCACAGATACGCAGTATTTT. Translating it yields CATSSEQAITDTQYF.

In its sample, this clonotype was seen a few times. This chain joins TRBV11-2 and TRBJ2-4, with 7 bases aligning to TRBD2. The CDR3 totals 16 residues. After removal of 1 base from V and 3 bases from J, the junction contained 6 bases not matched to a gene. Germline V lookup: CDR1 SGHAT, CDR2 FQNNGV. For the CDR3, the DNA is TGTGCCAGCAGCTTAGGAGGGAGGGCGGTCAAAAACATTCAGTACTTC. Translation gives CASSLGGRAVKNIQYF.

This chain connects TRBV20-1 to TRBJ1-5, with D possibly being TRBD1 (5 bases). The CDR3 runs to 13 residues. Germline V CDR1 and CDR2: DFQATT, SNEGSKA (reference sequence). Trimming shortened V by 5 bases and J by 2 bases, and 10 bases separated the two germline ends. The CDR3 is CSASGGGNQPQHF. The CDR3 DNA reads TGCAGTGCTTCGGGGGGGGGCAATCAGCCCCAGCATTTT.